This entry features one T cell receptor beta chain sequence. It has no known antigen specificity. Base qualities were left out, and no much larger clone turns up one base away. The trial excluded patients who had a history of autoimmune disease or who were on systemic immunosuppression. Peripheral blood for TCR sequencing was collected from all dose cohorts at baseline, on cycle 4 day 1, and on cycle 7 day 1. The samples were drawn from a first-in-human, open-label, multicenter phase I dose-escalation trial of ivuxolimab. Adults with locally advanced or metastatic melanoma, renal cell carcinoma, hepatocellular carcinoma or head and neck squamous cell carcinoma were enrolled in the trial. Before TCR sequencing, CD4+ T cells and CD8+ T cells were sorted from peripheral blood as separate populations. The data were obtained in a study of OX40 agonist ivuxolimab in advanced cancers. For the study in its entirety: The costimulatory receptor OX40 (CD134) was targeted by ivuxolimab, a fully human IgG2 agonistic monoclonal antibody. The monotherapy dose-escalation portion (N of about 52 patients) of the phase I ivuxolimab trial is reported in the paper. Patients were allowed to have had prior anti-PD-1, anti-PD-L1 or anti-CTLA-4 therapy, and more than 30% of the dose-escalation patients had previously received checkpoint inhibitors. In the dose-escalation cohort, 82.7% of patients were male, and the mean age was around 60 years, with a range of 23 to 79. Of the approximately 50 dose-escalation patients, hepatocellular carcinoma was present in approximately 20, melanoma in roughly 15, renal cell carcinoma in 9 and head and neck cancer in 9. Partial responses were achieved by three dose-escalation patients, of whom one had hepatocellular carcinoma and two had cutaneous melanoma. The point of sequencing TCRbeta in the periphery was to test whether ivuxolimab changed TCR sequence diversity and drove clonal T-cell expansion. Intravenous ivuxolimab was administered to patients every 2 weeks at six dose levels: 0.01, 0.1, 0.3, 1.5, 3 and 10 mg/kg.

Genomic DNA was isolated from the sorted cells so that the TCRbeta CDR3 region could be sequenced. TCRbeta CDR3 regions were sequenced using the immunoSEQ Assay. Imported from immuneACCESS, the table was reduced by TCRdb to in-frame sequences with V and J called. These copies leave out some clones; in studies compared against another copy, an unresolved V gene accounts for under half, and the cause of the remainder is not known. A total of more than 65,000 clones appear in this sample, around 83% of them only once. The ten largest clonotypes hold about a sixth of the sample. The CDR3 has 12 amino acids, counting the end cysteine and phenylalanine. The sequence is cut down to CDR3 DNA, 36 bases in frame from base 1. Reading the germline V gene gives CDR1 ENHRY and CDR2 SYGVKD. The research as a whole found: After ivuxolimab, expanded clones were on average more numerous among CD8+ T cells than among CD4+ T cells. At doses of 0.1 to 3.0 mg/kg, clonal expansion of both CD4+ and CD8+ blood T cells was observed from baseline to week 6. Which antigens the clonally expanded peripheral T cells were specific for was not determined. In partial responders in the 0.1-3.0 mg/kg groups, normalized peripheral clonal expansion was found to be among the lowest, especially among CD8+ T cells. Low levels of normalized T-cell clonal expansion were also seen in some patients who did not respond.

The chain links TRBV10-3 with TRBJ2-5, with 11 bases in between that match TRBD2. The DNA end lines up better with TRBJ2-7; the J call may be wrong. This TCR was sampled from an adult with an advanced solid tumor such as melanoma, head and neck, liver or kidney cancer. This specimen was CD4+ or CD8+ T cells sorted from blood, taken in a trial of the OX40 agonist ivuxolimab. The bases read TGTGCCATTGGGGGACTAGCGGACGAGCAGTACTTC. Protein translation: CAIGGLADEQYF.